Below are 20 T cell receptor beta chains sequenced from a single sample in a study of blood T cell repertoires in COVID-19. Assay: immunoSEQ multiplex PCR; the TCRdb copy retains only in-frame clones and omits some. The table shows under 200,000 clones, with roughly 80% occurring only once. The sequenced sample consisted of peripheral blood. The receptors come from a man in his sixties with acute or convalescent COVID-19.

This clone turned up a few times. The chain links TRBV19 to TRBJ2-1; 7 nucleotides match TRBD2. The germline CDR1 and CDR2 sequences are LNHDA and SQIVND (reference sequence). With V trimmed by 3 bases and J by 9 bases, 2 bases remained unmatched. The length of the CDR3 is 12 residues. The CDR3 is CASSMGGTEQFF. The CDR3 bases are TGTGCCAGTAGTATGGGGGGGACTGAGCAGTTCTTC.

This clone appeared a single time. The CDR3 is CASTDWQGGNQPQHF. DNA of the CDR3: TGTGCCAGTACAGACTGGCAAGGAGGGAATCAGCCCCAGCATTTT. The V call is TRBV6-5, the J call TRBJ1-5; D is undetermined. The length of the CDR3 is 15 residues. Per germline, CDR1 MNHEY and CDR2 SVGAGI. V was clipped by 9 bases and J by 4 bases, with 19 bases between them.

V and J are TRBV21-1 and TRBJ2-2; no DNA check was done on the table's D call, TRBD1. TRBV21-1 is noted as a pseudogene. The CDR3 extends over 13 amino acids. The CDR3 spells CATRQGHTGELFF. CDR3 in DNA: TGTGCCACCAGACAGGGGCACACCGGGGAGCTGTTTTTT.

The V call is TRBV6-5, the J call TRBJ1-1, with 8 bases matching TRBD1. After removal of 5 bases from V and 0 bases from J, the junction contained 5 bases not matched to a gene. Per germline, CDR1 MNHEY and CDR2 SVGAGI. The CDR3 is 15 residues long. Here the CDR3 reads CASSLSDRVNTEAFF. As DNA, the CDR3 is TGTGCCAGCAGTCTCTCGGACAGGGTGAACACTGAAGCTTTCTTT.

This chain links TRBV14 with TRBJ1-3, with D unresolved. This CDR3 region has 18 residues. The germline V and J ends were trimmed by 0 bases and 3 bases, with 18 bases remaining between them. Germline V gene sequence: CDR1 SGHDN, CDR2 FVKESK. In DNA form, the CDR3 reads TGTGCCAGCAGCCAAGAATCATGGCGGATGTTCCTTGGAAACACCATATATTTT. Protein product: CASSQESWRMFLGNTIYF.

The chain employs TRBV24-1 and TRBJ2-5, with D unclear. The CDR3 extends over 13 amino acids. V was shortened by 1 base and J by 4 bases, with 6 bases between the two germline ends. Germline assignment: CDR1 KGHDR and CDR2 SFDVKD. The CDR3 is CATSDLLGETQYF. DNA of the CDR3: TGTGCCACCAGTGATTTACTTGGAGAGACCCAGTACTTC.

Comments on this clone: Other nucleotide sequences from this sample produce the same CDR3. The chain links TRBV18 to TRBJ2-7; TRBD1 matches at 11 bases. Germline CDR1 KGHSH, CDR2 LQKENI. The CDR3 spans 14 residues. Germline trimming cut 3 bases from V and 3 bases from J; bases unmatched to any gene: 1. The CDR3, as DNA: TGTGCCAGCTCACCCGGGACAGGGGGCTACGAGCAGTACTTC. Encoded protein: CASSPGTGGYEQYF. Based on the CDR3 plus reference TRBV18 and TRBJ2-7, the full variable domain is NAGVMQNPRHLVRRRGQEARLRCSPMKGHSHVYWYRQLPEEGLKFMVYLQKENIIDESGMPKERFSAEFPKEGPSILRIQQVVRGDSAAYFCASSPGTGGYEQYFGPGTRLTVT.

The chain employs TRBV7-2 and TRBJ1-4; a weak D match, TRBD1 (6 bases). The germline V gene has CDR1 SGHTA and CDR2 FQGNSA. This CDR3 contains 16 residues. V shed 5 bases and J shed 0 bases, with 13 bases lying between them. In DNA, the CDR3 is TGTGCCAGCAGCCTCCGACAGGTCGCAACTAATGAAAAACTGTTTTTT. Protein product: CASSLRQVATNEKLFF.

The chain combines TRBV5-4 with TRBJ1-2; weak D call: TRBD1 (6 bases). The CDR3 sequence is 14 residues long. Trimming stripped 2 bases from V and 3 bases from J, with 11 bases between. The V gene's germline CDR1 is SGHNT and CDR2 YYREEE (reference sequence). CDR3 loop: CASSFSGADYGYTF. The CDR3 nucleotides read TGTGCCAGCAGCTTTTCAGGGGCGGACTATGGCTACACCTTC.

V usage is TRBV10-2 and J usage is TRBJ1-6; no firm D call. The CDR3 runs to 15 residues. The germline V gene encodes CDR1 WSHSY and CDR2 SAAADI. V was pared by 3 bases and J by 0 bases, with 6 bases between. The CDR3: CASSDGFSYNSPLHF. The CDR3 DNA reads TGCGCCAGCAGTGACGGGTTCTCCTATAATTCACCCCTCCACTTT.

Remarks on this clone: At the DNA level, this CDR3 is encoded by other sequences in the same sample as well. The V gene is TRBV3-1 (or the pseudogene TRBV3-2), the J gene TRBJ2-3; 11 bases are shared with TRBD2. The CDR3 totals 15 residues. Germline values: CDR1 LGHDT, CDR2 YNNKEL (reference sequence). With 8 bases clipped from V and 3 bases from J, the junction kept 7 bases outside the gene matches. CDR3 nucleotides: TGTGCCAGCTCCCCTAGCGGGGGGAATACAGATACGCAGTATTTT. It translates to CASSPSGGNTDTQYF.

This chain joins TRBV2 and TRBJ2-1, with D maybe TRBD1 (5 bases). The germline gives CDR1 SNHLY, CDR2 FYNNEI. The CDR3 contains 16 residues. Trimming shortened V by 1 base and J by 2 bases, and 12 bases separated the two germline ends. CDR3 loop: CASSEGRQGTYNEQFF. The CDR3 coding sequence is TGTGCCAGCAGTGAAGGTCGGCAGGGAACCTACAATGAGCAGTTCTTC.

This clone came up a few times. The chain joins TRBV30 to TRBJ2-7, with D perhaps matching TRBD2 (6 bases). Trimming took off 7 bases at V and 5 bases at J, with 12 bases between the two ends. Germline V gene sequence: CDR1 GTSNPN, CDR2 SVGIG (reference sequence). The CDR3 runs to 11 residues. CDR3 amino acids: CAFGEVNEQYF. The CDR3 nucleotides read TGTGCCTTTGGGGAGGTTAACGAGCAGTACTTC. The whole variable domain, remainder taken from reference TRBV30 and TRBJ2-7, is SQTIHQWPATLVQPVGSPLSLECTVEGTSNPNLYWYRQAAGRGLQLLFYSVGIGQISSEVPQNLSASRPQDRQFILSSKKLLLSDSGFYLCAFGEVNEQYFGPGTRLTVT.

The CDR3 sequence is CASSFGGGFSYEQYF. The CDR3 DNA is TGCGCCAGCAGCTTCGGCGGGGGGTTCTCCTACGAGCAGTACTTC. This chain links TRBV5-1 with TRBJ2-7, with TRBD2 matching over 8 bases. CDR3 length: 15 amino acids. Germline V lookup: CDR1 SGHRS, CDR2 YFSETQ. J gave up 0 bases and V 2 bases, and 4 bases lay outside the gene matches. The full variable domain, in which reference TRBV5-1 and TRBJ2-7 provide the parts outside the CDR3, is KAGVTQTPRYLIKTRGQQVTLSCSPISGHRSVSWYQQTPGQGLQFLFEYFSETQRNKGNFPGRFSGRQFSNSRSEMNVSTLELGDSALYLCASSFGGGFSYEQYFGPGTRLTVT.

The chain recombines TRBV7-2 with TRBJ2-1; D may be TRBD1 (6 bases). CDR1 SGHTA and CDR2 FQGNSA come from the germline V gene. Trimming shortened V by 5 bases and J by 0 bases, and 11 bases separated the two germline ends. This CDR3 has 15 residues. CDR3 nucleotides: TGTGCCAGCAGCCTCGACAGGAGCTCCTACAATGAGCAGTTCTTC. Encoded protein: CASSLDRSSYNEQFF.

The chain carries TRBV6-2 or TRBV6-3 and TRBJ1-2, with TRBD1 identical over 11 bases. V lost 5 bases to trimming and J lost 4 bases; unmatched junction nucleotides: 9. Germline V CDR1 and CDR2: MNHEY, SVGEGT. This CDR3 is built from 16 residues. The CDR3 DNA follows: TGTGCCAGCAGTACAGAGGACAGGGGGCGACCCTATGGCTACACCTTC. Its protein product is CASSTEDRGRPYGYTF.

This chain joins TRBV28 and TRBJ1-4; 9 bases align to TRBD1. Germline V gives CDR1 MDHEN, CDR2 SYDVKM. Unmatched junction bases numbered 11, after V lost 4 bases and J lost 5 bases. This CDR3 contains 17 residues. CDR3 protein: CASSSSLGQGQNEKLFF. CDR3 in DNA: TGTGCCAGCAGTTCCTCCCTCGGACAGGGGCAAAATGAAAAACTGTTTTTT.

This chain joins TRBV10-3 and TRBJ2-2, with TRBD2 matching over 8 bases. CDR1 and CDR2 (germline): ENHRY, SYGVKD. This CDR3 spans 15 amino acids. The CDR3 DNA follows: TGTGCTTCGGCGAGGCTAGCGGGTGGCACCGGGGAGCTGTTTTTT. Amino acid sequence: CASARLAGGTGELFF.

The V gene is TRBV24-1, the J gene TRBJ2-5; 8 nucleotides align to TRBD2. The CDR3 is made up of 17 amino acids. Trimming at V came to 0 bases and at J to 0 bases, leaving 5 bases not matched to a gene. Germline V gene data show CDR1 as KGHDR and CDR2 as SFDVKD. CDR3 nucleotides: TGTGCCACCAGTGATTTGTCCAGCGGGGGAAACCAAGAGACCCAGTACTTC. Translated: CATSDLSSGGNQETQYF.

The chain carries TRBV18 and TRBJ1-5; 7 nucleotides align to TRBD1. V gave up 2 bases and J gave up 4 bases; unmatched junction bases: 8. The CDR3 extends over 16 amino acids. CDR1 is KGHSH and CDR2 is LQKENI in the germline V gene. The CDR3 is CASSPTPTGTNQPQHF. The CDR3, as DNA: TGTGCCAGCTCACCAACTCCGACAGGGACTAATCAGCCCCAGCATTTT.